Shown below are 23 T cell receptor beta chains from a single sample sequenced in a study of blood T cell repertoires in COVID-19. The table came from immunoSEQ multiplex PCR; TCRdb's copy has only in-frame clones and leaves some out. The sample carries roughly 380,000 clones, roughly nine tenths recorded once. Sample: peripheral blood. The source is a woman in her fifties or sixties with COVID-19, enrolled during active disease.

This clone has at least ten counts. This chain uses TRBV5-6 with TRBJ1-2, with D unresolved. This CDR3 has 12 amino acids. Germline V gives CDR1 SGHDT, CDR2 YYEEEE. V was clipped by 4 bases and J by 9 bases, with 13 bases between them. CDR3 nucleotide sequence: TGTGCCAGCAGCCTGCAGGCCGGCAGCTACACCTTC. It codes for CASSLQAGSYTF.

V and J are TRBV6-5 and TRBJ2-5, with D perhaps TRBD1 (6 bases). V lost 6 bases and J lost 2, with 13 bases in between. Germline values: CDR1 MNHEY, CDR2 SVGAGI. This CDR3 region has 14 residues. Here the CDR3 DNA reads TGTGCCAGCAGCTATAATACAGGGCAAGAGACCCAGTACTTC. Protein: CASSYNTGQETQYF.

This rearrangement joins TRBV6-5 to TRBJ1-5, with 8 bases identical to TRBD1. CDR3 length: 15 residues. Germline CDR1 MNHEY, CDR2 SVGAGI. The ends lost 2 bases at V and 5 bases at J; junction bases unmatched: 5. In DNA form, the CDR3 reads TGTGCCAGCAGTTACGGGCAGGGGGCCTATCAGCCCCAGCATTTT. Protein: CASSYGQGAYQPQHF.

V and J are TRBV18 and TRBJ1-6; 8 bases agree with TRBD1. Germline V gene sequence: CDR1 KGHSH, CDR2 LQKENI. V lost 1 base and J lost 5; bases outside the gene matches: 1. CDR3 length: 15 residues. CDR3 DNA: TGTGCCAGCTCACCACTACAGGGGGATAATTCACCCCTCCACTTT. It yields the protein CASSPLQGDNSPLHF.

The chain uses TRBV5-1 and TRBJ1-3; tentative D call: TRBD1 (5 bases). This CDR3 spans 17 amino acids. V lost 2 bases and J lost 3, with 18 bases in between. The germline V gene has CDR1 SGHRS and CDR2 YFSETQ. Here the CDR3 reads CASSLEAGRYNGNTIYF. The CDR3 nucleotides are TGCGCCAGCAGCTTAGAGGCAGGGCGATACAATGGAAACACCATATATTTT.

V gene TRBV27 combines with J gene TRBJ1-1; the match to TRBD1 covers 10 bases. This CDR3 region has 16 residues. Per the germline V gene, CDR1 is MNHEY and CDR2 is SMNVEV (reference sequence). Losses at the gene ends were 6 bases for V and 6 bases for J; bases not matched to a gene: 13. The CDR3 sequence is CASRKDRGRGWSEAFF. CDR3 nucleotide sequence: TGTGCCAGCAGGAAAGACAGGGGGCGCGGATGGTCTGAAGCTTTCTTT.

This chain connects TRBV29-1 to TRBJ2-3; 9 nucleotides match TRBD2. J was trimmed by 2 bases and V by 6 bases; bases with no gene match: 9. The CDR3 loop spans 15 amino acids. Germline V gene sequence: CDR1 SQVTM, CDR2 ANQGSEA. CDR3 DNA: TGCAGCGTGGCTTCGAGCGGGGGGTCCACAGATACGCAGTATTTT. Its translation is CSVASSGGSTDTQYF.

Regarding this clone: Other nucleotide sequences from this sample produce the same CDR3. The CDR3 loop reads CASSLQGAREKLFF. The CDR3 nucleotides read TGTGCCAGCAGTTTACAGGGGGCTAGGGAAAAACTGTTTTTT. This chain uses TRBV28 with TRBJ1-4, with TRBD1 matching 8 bases. V shed 2 bases and J 8 bases; nucleotides not matched to a gene: 4. CDR1 and CDR2 (germline): MDHEN, SYDVKM. CDR3 length: 14 amino acids.

As DNA, the CDR3 is TGTGCCAGTACGGACAGGGCCGCAAACACTGAAGCTTTCTTT. Translation: CASTDRAANTEAFF. This chain links TRBV3-1 (or the pseudogene TRBV3-2) with TRBJ1-1, with 8 bases that match TRBD1. The V gene's germline CDR1 is LGHDT and CDR2 YNNKEL (reference sequence). This CDR3 region has 14 residues. V shed 9 bases, J shed 2 bases, and the junction held 8 bases outside the gene matches.

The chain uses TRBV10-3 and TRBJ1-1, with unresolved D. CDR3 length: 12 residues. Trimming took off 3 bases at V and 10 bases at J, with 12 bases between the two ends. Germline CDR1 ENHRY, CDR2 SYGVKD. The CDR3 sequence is CAISDMGRAAFF. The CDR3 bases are TGTGCCATCAGTGATATGGGGAGGGCAGCTTTCTTT.

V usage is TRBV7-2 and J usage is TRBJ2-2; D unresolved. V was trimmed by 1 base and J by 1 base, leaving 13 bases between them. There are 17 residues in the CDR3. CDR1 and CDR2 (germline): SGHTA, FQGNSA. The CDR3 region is CASSLVSNFLNTGELFF. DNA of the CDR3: TGTGCCAGCAGCTTAGTTAGTAATTTCTTGAACACCGGGGAGCTGTTTTTT. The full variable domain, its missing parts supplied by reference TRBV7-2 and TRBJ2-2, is GAGVSQSPSNKVTEKGKDVELRCDPISGHTALYWYRQSLGQGLEFLIYFQGNSAPDKSGLPSDRFSAERTGGSVSTLTIQRTQQEDSAVYLCASSLVSNFLNTGELFFGEGSRLTVL.

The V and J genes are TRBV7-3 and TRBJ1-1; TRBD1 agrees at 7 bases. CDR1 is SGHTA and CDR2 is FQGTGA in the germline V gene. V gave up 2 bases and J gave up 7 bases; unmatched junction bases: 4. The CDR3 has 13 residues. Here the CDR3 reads CASSLARDSEAFF. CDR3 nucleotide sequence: TGTGCCAGCAGCTTAGCTCGGGACAGTGAAGCTTTCTTT.

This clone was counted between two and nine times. CDR3 sequence (DNA): TGTGCCAGCAGCTCCCACTCTAGGCAGGGGACCGCTAAGGGCTACACCTTC. Translating gives CASSSHSRQGTAKGYTF. The genes are TRBV7-2 and TRBJ1-2, with a weak D call TRBD1 (6 bases). The CDR3 covers 17 residues. Germline lookup yields CDR1 SGHTA and CDR2 FQGNSA. V lost 4 bases and J 8 bases, leaving 26 bases between the germline ends.

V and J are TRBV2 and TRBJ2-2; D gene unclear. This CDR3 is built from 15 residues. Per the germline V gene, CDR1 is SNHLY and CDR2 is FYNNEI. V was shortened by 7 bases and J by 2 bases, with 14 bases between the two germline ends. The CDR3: CASTYLWANTGELFF. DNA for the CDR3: TGTGCCAGCACCTACCTTTGGGCTAACACCGGGGAGCTGTTTTTT.

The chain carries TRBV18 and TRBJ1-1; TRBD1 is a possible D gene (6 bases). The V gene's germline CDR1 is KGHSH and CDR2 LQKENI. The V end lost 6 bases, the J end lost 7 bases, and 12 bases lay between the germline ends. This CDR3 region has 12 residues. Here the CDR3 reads CASSRGSDEAFF. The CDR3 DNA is TGTGCCAGCTCGAGGGGGAGTGATGAAGCTTTCTTT.

DNA of the CDR3: TGTGCCAGCAGCGCTACCGTGGAGGGATATGGCTACACCTTC. This encodes CASSATVEGYGYTF. The chain couples TRBV7-9 to TRBJ1-2; D unresolved. V was pared by 5 bases and J by 5 bases, with 15 bases between. The CDR3 has 14 residues. In germline, CDR1 is SEHNR, CDR2 FQNEAQ (reference sequence).

CDR3 loop: CASSFGGWGAEQYF. CDR3 DNA: TGTGCCAGCAGTTTCGGGGGGTGGGGGGCCGAGCAGTACTTC. The chain links TRBV27 to TRBJ2-7; D is possibly TRBD2 (7 bases). The CDR3 has 14 amino acids. Germline V gene sequence: CDR1 MNHEY, CDR2 SMNVEV (reference sequence). V was pared by 3 bases and J by 6 bases, with 15 bases between.

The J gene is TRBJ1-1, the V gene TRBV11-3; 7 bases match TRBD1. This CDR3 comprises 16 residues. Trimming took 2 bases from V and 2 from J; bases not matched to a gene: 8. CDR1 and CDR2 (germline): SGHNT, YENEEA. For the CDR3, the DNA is TGTGCCAGCAGCTTATGGAGGGACAGTATTAACACTGAAGCTTTCTTT. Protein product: CASSLWRDSINTEAFF.

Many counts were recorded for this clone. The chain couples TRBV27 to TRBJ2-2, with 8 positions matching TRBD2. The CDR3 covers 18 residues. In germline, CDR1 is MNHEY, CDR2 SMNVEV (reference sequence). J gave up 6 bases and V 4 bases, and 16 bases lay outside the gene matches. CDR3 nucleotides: TGTGCCAGCAGTTCAATAGCGGGGCCGTTCGGGAGTGCCGGGGAGCTGTTTTTT. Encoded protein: CASSSIAGPFGSAGELFF.

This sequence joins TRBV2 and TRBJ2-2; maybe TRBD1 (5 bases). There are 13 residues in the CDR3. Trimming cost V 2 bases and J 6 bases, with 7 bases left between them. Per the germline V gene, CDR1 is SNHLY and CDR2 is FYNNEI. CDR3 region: CASSELGPGELFF. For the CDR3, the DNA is TGTGCCAGCAGTGAACTGGGGCCCGGGGAGCTGTTTTTT.

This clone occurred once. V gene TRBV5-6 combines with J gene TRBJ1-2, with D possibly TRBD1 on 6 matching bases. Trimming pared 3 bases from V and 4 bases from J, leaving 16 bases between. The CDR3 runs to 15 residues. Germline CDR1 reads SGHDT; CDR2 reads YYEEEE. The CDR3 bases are TGTGCCAGCAGCTCAACAGGGAGTGGGGGCTATGGCTACACCTTC. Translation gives CASSSTGSGGYGYTF. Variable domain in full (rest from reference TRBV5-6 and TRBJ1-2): DAGVTQSPTHLIKTRGQQVTLRCSPKSGHDTVSWYQQALGQGPQFIFQYYEEEERQRGNFPDRFSGHQFPNYSSELNVNALLLGDSALYLCASSSTGSGGYGYTFGSGTRLTVV.

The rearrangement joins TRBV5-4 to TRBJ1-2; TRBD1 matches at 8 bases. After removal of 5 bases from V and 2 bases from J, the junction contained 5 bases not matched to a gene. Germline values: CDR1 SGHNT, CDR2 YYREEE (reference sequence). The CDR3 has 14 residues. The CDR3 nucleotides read TGTGCCAGCAGTCCAGGACAGGGCAACTATGGCTACACCTTC. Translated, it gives CASSPGQGNYGYTF.

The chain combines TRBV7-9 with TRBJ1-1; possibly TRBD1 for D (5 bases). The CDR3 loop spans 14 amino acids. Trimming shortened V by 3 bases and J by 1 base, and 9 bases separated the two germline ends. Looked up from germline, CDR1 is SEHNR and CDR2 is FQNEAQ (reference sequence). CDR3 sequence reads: CASSFLTGNTEAFF. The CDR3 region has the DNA TGTGCCAGCAGCTTCCTTACAGGGAACACTGAAGCTTTCTTT.